This T cell receptor (beta chain) was retrieved from a study of blood T cells in healthy people across ages. Study observations and caveats: The lack of PBMC sorting stopped any conclusive naive versus antigen-experienced comparison.

A sample-barcoded 5' primer and a J-beta primer mix were used in a second PCR of roughly 7 to 12 cycles. Each cDNA was tagged by a template-switch adaptor containing 12 random nucleotides. MiXCR, applied by TCRdb to the 5' RACE reads, yields one record per CDR3 protein. The repertoire has around 1,100,000 distinct CDR3 sequences, roughly two fifths of them found once; the top ten carry around 12%. Trimming cost V 5 bases and J 3 bases, with 8 bases left between them. The CDR3 contains 12 residues. CDR1 is SGHTA and CDR2 is FQGNSA in the germline V gene. Points on this clonotype: Its antigen is not known.

They isolated at least 6 million PBMCs from each sample. The source of this sequence is a young man in good health. V gene TRBV7-2 combines with J gene TRBJ2-7, with no clear D. The material sequenced was blood. CDR3 residues: CASSQANYEQYF. CDR3 DNA: TGTGCCAGCAGCCAGGCGAACTACGAGCAGTACTTC.